A selection of T cell receptor beta chains follows, all from one sample in a study of T cell responses to AZD1222 COVID-19 vaccine. Sequenced by immunoSEQ multiplex PCR; TCRdb stores in-frame clones only, minus some. The sample includes 160,000 or so clones, 94% of them seen just once. Sequencing used peripheral blood, obtained 28 days after the second AZD1222 dose. The source of these receptors is an adult who received the AZD1222 COVID-19 vaccine. Each CDR3 is given with its conserved first and last residue. The D gene is left open where the match is weak. Size tells how often a clone was seen (once, few, many) or the class of an expanded clone, and some rows leave it out.

clone_size	v_call	d_call	j_call	cdr3_aa	cdr3_nt
NA	TRBV7-2	NA	TRBJ1-1	CASSLGEDDRLNTEAFF	TGTGCCAGCAGCTTAGGGGAGGATGACCGACTGAACACTGAAGCTTTCTTT
NA	TRBV6-5	NA	TRBJ2-1	CASSYRGEGNEQFF	TGTGCCAGCAGTTACAGGGGGGAGGGCAATGAGCAGTTCTTC
NA	TRBV23-1	TRBD1	TRBJ2-1	CASTCDRVINNEQFF	TGCGCCAGCACCTGTGACAGGGTTATAAACAATGAGCAGTTCTTC
NA	TRBV9	TRBD1	TRBJ2-5	CASSKTGEETQYF	TGTGCCAGCAGCAAAACAGGGGAGGAGACCCAGTACTTC
NA	TRBV21-1	NA	TRBJ2-7	CASSEDLTGGDSKPYEQYF	TGTGCCAGCAGCGAAGATCTTACCGGGGGGGACAGCAAACCTTACGAGCAGTACTTC
NA	TRBV15	NA	TRBJ2-5	CATSRDQPMTYQETQYF	TGTGCCACCAGCAGAGATCAGCCCATGACCTACCAAGAGACCCAGTACTTC
NA	TRBV6-6	TRBD1	TRBJ1-4	CANRDREKLFF	TGTGCCAACAGGGACAGGGAAAAACTGTTTTTT
NA	TRBV4-2	TRBD1	TRBJ2-3	CASSQVNFRHFGDRDRGTDTQYF	TGTGCCAGCAGCCAAGTTAATTTTCGCCACTTCGGGGACCGGGACAGGGGAACAGATACGCAGTATTTT
NA	TRBV4-2	TRBD2	TRBJ2-3	CASSHGTSATDTQYF	TGTGCCAGCAGCCACGGGACTAGCGCCACAGATACGCAGTATTTT
NA	TRBV2	TRBD1	TRBJ2-7	CASSRQGNEQYF	TGTGCCAGCAGTAGACAGGGGAACGAGCAGTACTTC
NA	TRBV5-1	NA	TRBJ2-1	CASSFNSEGEQFF	TGCGCCAGCAGCTTTAATTCCGAAGGGGAGCAGTTCTTC
NA	TRBV6-2/TRBV6-3	NA	TRBJ2-7	CASSYPFGSSEQYF	TGTGCCAGCAGTTACCCCTTTGGGAGTAGCGAGCAGTACTTC
once	TRBV18	NA	TRBJ1-4	CASSPQSGPNEKLFF	TGTGCCAGCTCACCACAGTCGGGCCCTAATGAAAAACTGTTTTTT
NA	TRBV5-1	NA	TRBJ1-1	CASSFDPWATEAFF	TGCGCCAGCAGCTTCGATCCTTGGGCCACTGAAGCTTTCTTT
NA	TRBV11-2	TRBD1	TRBJ1-6	CASSPRGQSPNSPLHF	TGTGCCAGCAGCCCCAGGGGGCAATCGCCTAATTCACCCCTCCACTTT
NA	TRBV5-8	NA	TRBJ1-4	CASSLVSEGFGREKLFF	TGTGCCAGCAGCTTGGTGTCCGAGGGCTTCGGGAGGGAAAAACTGTTTTTT
NA	TRBV6-5	NA	TRBJ2-5	CASSYSLDQETQYF	TGTGCCAGCAGTTACTCTCTAGACCAAGAGACCCAGTACTTC
NA	TRBV6-5	NA	TRBJ1-6	CASRDYAHNSPLHF	TGTGCCAGCAGGGACTATGCTCATAATTCACCCCTCCACTTT
NA	TRBV3-1/TRBV3-2	NA	TRBJ2-1	CASSLSVQYNEQFF	TGTGCCAGCAGCCTTTCAGTGCAGTACAATGAGCAGTTCTTC
NA	TRBV9	NA	TRBJ2-2	CASRPDLGQLNTGELFF	TGTGCCAGCAGACCGGATCTGGGGCAGCTTAACACCGGGGAGCTGTTTTTT
NA	TRBV29-1	NA	TRBJ2-3	CSVEMGVRDTQYF	TGCAGCGTTGAAATGGGGGTGCGGGATACGCAGTATTTT
NA	TRBV7-9	NA	TRBJ1-4	CASSLATATTNEKLFF	TGTGCCAGCAGCTTAGCAACGGCGACAACTAATGAAAAACTGTTTTTT
NA	TRBV27	TRBD1	TRBJ2-7	CASSLQGGYEQYF	TGTGCCAGCAGCTTACAGGGGGGTTACGAGCAGTACTTC
few	TRBV6-5	NA	TRBJ1-3	CASSTSRGSGNTIYF	TGTGCCAGCTCCACTAGCAGAGGCTCTGGAAACACCATATATTTT
NA	TRBV20-1	NA	TRBJ2-7	CSAGWTVEQYF	TGCAGTGCTGGATGGACTGTCGAGCAGTACTTC
NA	TRBV6-4	TRBD2	TRBJ2-7	CASSEYGGEPYEQYF	TGTGCCAGCAGTGAGTATGGGGGGGAACCCTACGAGCAGTACTTC
NA	TRBV19	TRBD1	TRBJ2-7	CASSLTPRDRGNYEQYF	TGTGCCAGTAGCCTTACCCCTCGGGACAGGGGAAACTACGAGCAGTACTTC
NA	TRBV18	NA	TRBJ2-7	CASSETSLHEQYF	TGTGCCAGCTCAGAGACTAGTTTGCACGAGCAGTACTTC
NA	TRBV19	NA	TRBJ1-1	CASSTSSNSEAFF	TGTGCCAGTAGTACCTCTAGTAACTCTGAAGCTTTCTTT
NA	TRBV3-1/TRBV3-2	TRBD2	TRBJ2-7	CASSPLGLAGEVSYEQYF	TGTGCCAGCAGCCCGCTTGGACTAGCGGGAGAGGTCTCCTACGAGCAGTACTTC
NA	TRBV6-5	NA	TRBJ1-2	CASSYSGGTYGYTF	TGTGCCAGCAGTTACTCGGGCGGAACCTATGGCTACACCTTC
NA	TRBV4-2	TRBD2	TRBJ2-1	CASSHDRFSGSSYNEQFF	TGTGCCAGCAGCCATGATCGATTTAGCGGGAGTTCCTACAATGAGCAGTTCTTC
NA	TRBV28	NA	TRBJ1-2	CASRPPTGPLNYTF	TGTGCCAGCAGACCGCCCACGGGTCCCCTGAACTACACCTTC
NA	TRBV5-1	TRBD2	TRBJ2-1	CASSPTISGRSYNEQFF	TGCGCCAGCAGTCCCACGATTAGCGGGAGGTCCTACAATGAGCAGTTCTTC
NA	TRBV3-1/TRBV3-2	NA	TRBJ1-2	CASSQRTLANYGYTF	TGTGCCAGCAGCCAACGGACTTTAGCTAACTATGGCTACACCTTC
NA	TRBV30	NA	TRBJ1-6	CAWSGVTGGNSPLHF	TGTGCCTGGAGTGGGGTGACAGGCGGTAATTCACCCCTCCACTTT
NA	TRBV19	NA	TRBJ2-7	CASSIDLGIYEQYF	TGTGCCAGTAGTATAGATCTGGGGATCTACGAGCAGTACTTC